This record concerns one TCR beta chain sequence. V was trimmed by 2 bases and J by 9 bases, leaving 14 bases between them. Germline V gives CDR1 MNHEY, CDR2 SVGAGI. There are 14 residues in the CDR3. These data originate in a study of T cell repertoires in cytomegalovirus infection. Study as a whole: Shared public TCR beta signatures pointed to both CMV infection and a matching HLA type.

TCRdb analysed the reads with MiXCR anew, one entry per CDR3 protein. The sample includes fewer than 700,000 distinct CDR3 sequences, 24% of them seen just once. The sample comprised CD8+ T cells from PBMCs. This TCR was sampled from a human donor in good health (CMV status not recorded). Some clones in this sample may be carry-over from other donors' samples. The chain joins TRBV6-5 to TRBJ1-5; D might be TRBD1 (5 bases). The CDR3 nucleotides read TGTGCCAGCAGTTACAGCGACAGCGCCCGGCCCCAGCATTTT. Translated: CASSYSDSARPQHF.